This T cell receptor beta chain came from a study of blood T cell repertoires in COVID-19. About the research overall: Sample material is recorded as cDNA or gDNA derived from T cells, B-cell-depleted T cells, or PBMCs.

CDR3 length: 18 amino acids. CDR1 and CDR2 from the germline V gene are DFQATT and SNEGSKA (reference sequence). Trimming removed 3 bases from V and 1 base from J, with 22 bases in between. Authors' processing steps: Estimation of nucleated cell counts relied on the amplification of reference gene primers. Assay used: immunoSEQ multiplex PCR; TCRdb lists only in-frame clones, some missing. The DNA was the basis for D and trimming; V, J and clone size are from that table. In the table there are 110,000 to 150,000 clones, around 90% of which are singletons. Material: peripheral blood. This rearrangement joins TRBV20-1 to TRBJ2-1; TRBD1 is a possible D gene (5 bases). The origin of this receptor is a human donor in a cohort sampled during active COVID-19. The CDR3, as DNA: TGCAGTGCTAGTACAGGCCAATCCCCCCTTGGGTCCTACAATGAGCAGTTCTTC. It encodes CSASTGQSPLGSYNEQFF.